This T cell receptor (beta chain) is from a study of long-term antiretroviral therapy in people with HIV. Study summary: Some samples came about a decade before the 2015 immediate-ART recommendation, and these were the earliest.

Prior to DNA extraction, the samples held about 0.95-10 million cryopreserved PBMC. Details on this clone: The target antigen is unknown.

Germline-derived CDR1 and CDR2 are SNHLY and FYNNEI. The CDR3 has 14 amino acids. V was shortened by 2 bases and J by 2 bases, with 7 bases between the two germline ends. Study-level findings and limits: The study found narrower CDR3 length ranges in HIV repertoires than in controls.

The authors ran the immunoSEQ assay, v3.0, at survey level. Only in-frame clones appear in the TCRdb table, and some are missing; sequencing was by immunoSEQ multiplex PCR. The sample has more than 15,000 clones, just over 90% seen once. Sequenced here: unsorted PBMCs, sampled 0.6 years after starting antiretroviral therapy. This clonotype was obtained from a woman aged 40-49 years with HIV. This chain connects TRBV2 to TRBJ1-5; D call uncertain. This CDR3 is CASSERSGNQPQHF. The CDR3 coding sequence is TGTGCCAGCAGTGAACGGTCAGGCAATCAGCCCCAGCATTTT.